This T cell receptor (beta chain) was retrieved from a study of response to subunit inactivated influenza vaccine. Study outcomes and limitations: Authors suggested each seasonal flu vaccination may recruit only limited numbers of new T cells.

The CDR3 runs 15 residues. V was cut by 6 bases and J by 7 bases, with 22 bases left in between. TCRdb fed the RT-PCR reads into MiXCR, producing one record per CDR3 protein. The table records hundreds of thousands of distinct CDR3 sequences, approximately 17% of them present only once. In this sample, this clonotype turned up once. What it binds is unknown. A read error may be the cause here, since a much bigger clone is one base away. The V gene is TRBV12-3 or TRBV12-4, the J gene TRBJ2-7, with D perhaps matching TRBD2 (5 bases). The starting material was PBMCs from blood, obtained approximately 5 days after vaccination. The origin of this receptor is a man between 50 and 59 years old who received an inactivated influenza vaccine. CDR3 protein: CASSPGSAGYGEQYF. In DNA form, the CDR3 reads TGTGCCAGCAGCCCCGGCTCGGCGGGCTACGGGGAGCAGTACTTC.